Shown below are 16 T cell receptor beta chains from a single sample sequenced in a study of T cells in localized non-small cell lung cancer. The method was immunoSEQ multiplex PCR; TCRdb's version includes in-frame clones alone and lacks a portion of them. The sample lists about 30,000 clones; 85% to 90% were seen once. This specimen consisted of peripheral blood, obtained before any cancer treatment. These receptors were collected from a female donor at least 60 years old with stage III squamous cell lung carcinoma.

The chain links TRBV5-1 to TRBJ2-1, with 10 bases aligning to TRBD1. There are 13 residues in the CDR3. With 7 bases clipped from V and 3 bases from J, the junction kept 1 base outside the gene matches. Germline loops: CDR1 SGHRS, CDR2 YFSETQ. CDR3 region: CASGQGDYNEQFF. CDR3 in DNA: TGCGCCAGCGGACAGGGGGACTACAATGAGCAGTTCTTC. The full variable domain, with the rest looked up from reference TRBV5-1 and TRBJ2-1, is KAGVTQTPRYLIKTRGQQVTLSCSPISGHRSVSWYQQTPGQGLQFLFEYFSETQRNKGNFPGRFSGRQFSNSRSEMNVSTLELGDSALYLCASGQGDYNEQFFGPGTRLTVL.

This clone was counted a single time. V is TRBV30 and J is TRBJ1-4; the D is unclear. The CDR3 contains 14 residues. V was clipped by 3 bases and J by 5 bases, with 13 bases between them. Germline assignment: CDR1 GTSNPN and CDR2 SVGIG (reference sequence). The CDR3 sequence is CAWRVSGSNEKLFF. The CDR3 DNA sequence: TGTGCCTGGAGGGTTAGTGGGTCCAATGAAAAACTGTTTTTT.

CDR3 nucleotides: TGTGCCACCAGCCGGGACCGGGCAGGGGCAGGACAGCCCCAGCATTTT. As protein: CATSRDRAGAGQPQHF. The J gene is TRBJ1-5, the V gene TRBV15, with D tentatively TRBD1 (6 bases). CDR3 length equals 16 residues. CDR1 LNHNV and CDR2 YYDKDF come from the germline V gene (reference sequence). The V and J ends lost 5 bases and 7 bases respectively, with 21 bases between them. The full variable domain, its missing parts supplied by reference TRBV15 and TRBJ1-5, is DAMVIQNPRYQVTQFGKPVTLSCSQTLNHNVMYWYQQKSSQAPKLLFHYYDKDFNNEADTPDNFQSRRPNTSFCFLDIRSPGLGDTAMYLCATSRDRAGAGQPQHFGDGTRLSIL.

The chain uses TRBV6-6 and TRBJ2-7, with D perhaps TRBD1 or TRBD2 (5 bases each). The CDR3 loop spans 15 amino acids. The germline V gene encodes CDR1 MNHNY and CDR2 SVGAGI (reference sequence). Trimming removed 5 bases from V and 2 bases from J, with 16 bases in between. The CDR3, as DNA: TGTGCCAGCAGTAGGGACCCCGAAGGTCCCTACGAGCAGTACTTC. As protein: CASSRDPEGPYEQYF.

The chain recombines TRBV4-2 with TRBJ2-2; D possibly corresponds to TRBD2 (5 bases). The ends were cut back, 0 bases at V and 7 bases at J, with 21 bases in the middle. From germline, CDR1 is LGHNA and CDR2 YNFKEQ. CDR3 length: 18 residues. CDR3 coding DNA: TGTGCCAGCAGCCAAGATTTTGCGAGGGCTCGATACTTCGGGGAGCTGTTTTTT. The encoded protein is CASSQDFARARYFGELFF.

The chain has TRBV7-6 and TRBJ2-1; 7 bases agree with TRBD1. The V gene's germline CDR1 is SGHVS and CDR2 FNYEAQ. The CDR3 consists of 14 residues. V lost 5 bases and J lost 3; bases outside the gene matches: 4. The CDR3 DNA follows: TGTGCCAGCAGCCGACAGGGCCTCTACAATGAGCAGTTCTTC. It specifies CASSRQGLYNEQFF.

The chain links TRBV5-8 to TRBJ2-3; D remains unclear. Trimming pared 2 bases from V and 2 bases from J, leaving 12 bases between. The CDR3 has 15 amino acids. The germline gives CDR1 SGHTS, CDR2 YDEGEE. The CDR3 sequence: CASSLRVLPTDTQYF. As DNA, the CDR3 is TGTGCCAGCAGCTTAAGGGTCCTCCCCACAGATACGCAGTATTTT.

The chain is built from TRBV15 and TRBJ2-3; 8 bases agree with TRBD1. V gave up 0 bases and J gave up 0 bases; unmatched junction bases: 2. The CDR3 is made up of 16 amino acids. Germline values: CDR1 LNHNV, CDR2 YYDKDF (reference sequence). The CDR3 reads CATSRDRQGSTDTQYF. The CDR3 nucleotides read TGTGCCACCAGCAGAGACCGACAGGGGAGCACAGATACGCAGTATTTT. The variable domain in full, with the rest retrieved from reference TRBV15 and TRBJ2-3, is DAMVIQNPRYQVTQFGKPVTLSCSQTLNHNVMYWYQQKSSQAPKLLFHYYDKDFNNEADTPDNFQSRRPNTSFCFLDIRSPGLGDTAMYLCATSRDRQGSTDTQYFGPGTRLTVL.

In its sample, this clone was seen a few times. The rearrangement links TRBV10-3 to TRBJ2-3; D unresolved. Germline loops: CDR1 ENHRY, CDR2 SYGVKD. The V and J ends lost 6 bases and 3 bases respectively, with 10 bases between them. This CDR3 is 13 amino acids long. The CDR3 sequence is CAIRTPATDTQYF. The CDR3, as DNA: TGTGCCATCAGGACGCCAGCAACAGATACGCAGTATTTT.

J is TRBJ2-7 and V is TRBV5-1; weak D call: TRBD2 (6 bases). The CDR3 loop spans 12 amino acids. Trimming removed 4 bases from V and 6 bases from J, with 11 bases in between. Germline loops: CDR1 SGHRS, CDR2 YFSETQ. The CDR3 reads CASSRDSGEQYF. In DNA form, the CDR3 reads TGCGCCAGCAGCAGGGACTCGGGCGAGCAGTACTTC.

Here the CDR3 DNA reads TGTGCCAGCAGCTTAGTGTCGGCAGGGGGGGAAAAACTGTTTTTT. Translating it yields CASSLVSAGGEKLFF. The gene calls are TRBV7-9 and TRBJ1-4; TRBD1 matches at 7 bases. Germline trimming cut 1 base from V and 8 bases from J; bases unmatched to any gene: 7. The CDR3 is 15 amino acids. Germline-derived CDR1 and CDR2 are SEHNR and FQNEAQ (reference sequence).

The V and J genes are TRBV6-5 and TRBJ1-5, with a tentative D call TRBD1 (5 bases). V gave up 7 bases and J gave up 2 bases, with 12 bases separating them. CDR1 MNHEY and CDR2 SVGAGI come from the germline V gene. The CDR3 covers 14 residues. For the CDR3, the DNA is TGTGCCAGCACTAAATCGGGACGCAATCAGCCCCAGCATTTT. Translated, it gives CASTKSGRNQPQHF.

The chain joins TRBV7-8 to TRBJ2-2, with D uncertain. The CDR3 covers 12 residues. V was cut by 1 base and J by 6 bases, with 3 bases left in between. CDR1 and CDR2 (germline): SGHVS, FQNEAQ. CDR3 in amino acids: CASSLVPGELFF. The DNA for the CDR3 is TGTGCCAGCAGCTTAGTCCCCGGGGAGCTGTTTTTT.

This chain uses TRBV11-3 with TRBJ2-1; D gene uncertain. Trimming left V 5 bases short and J 0 bases short, with 11 bases between. The V gene's germline CDR1 is SGHNT and CDR2 YENEEA. The CDR3 length is 15 residues. The CDR3 nucleotides read TGTGCCAGCAGCCTAGGCCAGGCCTCCTACAATGAGCAGTTCTTC. It is translated as CASSLGQASYNEQFF.

V and J are TRBV7-9 and TRBJ2-1; D possibly corresponds to TRBD1 (5 bases). CDR1 is SEHNR, CDR2 FQNEAQ, per germline (reference sequence). V was cut by 1 base and J by 2 bases, with 6 bases left in between. This CDR3 is built from 14 residues. The CDR3 DNA is TGTGCCAGCAGCTTAGAAGGGGCCTACAATGAGCAGTTCTTC. This translates into CASSLEGAYNEQFF.

The chain couples TRBV7-2 to TRBJ2-5; 7 bases are shared with TRBD2. Germline CDR1 is SGHTA and CDR2 is FQGNSA. V lost 5 bases to trimming and J lost 5 bases; unmatched junction nucleotides: 8. The length of the CDR3 is 14 residues. The CDR3 reads CASSRSGPGETQYF. Here the CDR3 DNA reads TGTGCCAGCAGCCGTAGCGGGCCGGGGGAGACCCAGTACTTC.